Following are 5 T cell receptor beta chains from one sample sequenced in a study. From the 5' RACE reads, TCRdb called clonotypes with MiXCR, one entry per CDR3 protein. The repertoire holds 55,000 to 75,000 distinct CDR3 sequences, with roughly 30% as singletons. Sequences were obtained from tumor-infiltrating naive CD4+ T cells sorted from the breast tumor. The subset: naive CD4+ T cells, CD4+CD45RA+CD25-. The receptors stem from a female donor with breast cancer.

This clonotype was detected only a few times. One end of the junction fails to match germline, which may point to a read error. The V gene is TRBV20-1, the J gene TRBJ2-2, with TRBD2 matching over 7 bases. Germline assignment: CDR1 DFQATT and CDR2 SNEGSKA (reference sequence). The CDR3 is 13 residues long. CDR3 sequence reads: CSARAPTPGGLFF. The DNA of the CDR3 is TGCAGTGCTAGAGCACCAACCCCGGGGGGGCTGTTTTTT.

This rearrangement joins TRBV20-1 to TRBJ2-1; 7 nucleotides agree with TRBD1. V gave up 3 bases and J gave up 5 bases; unmatched junction bases: 4. Per germline, CDR1 DFQATT and CDR2 SNEGSKA (reference sequence). This CDR3 comprises 13 residues. This CDR3 reads CSASWDRNNEQFF. The CDR3 DNA follows: TGCAGTGCTAGCTGGGACAGAAACAATGAGCAGTTCTTC.

The chain is built from TRBV20-1 and TRBJ1-1; 7 bases line up with TRBD1. Trimming took 6 bases from V and 2 from J; bases not matched to a gene: 6. This CDR3 region has 13 residues. Germline-derived CDR1 and CDR2 are DFQATT and SNEGSKA (reference sequence). CDR3 in amino acids: CSAMTGINTEAFF. For the CDR3, the DNA is TGCAGTGCAATGACAGGGATAAACACTGAAGCTTTCTTT.

The V gene is TRBV5-1, the J gene TRBJ2-1; 8 nucleotides line up with TRBD2. The V gene end was trimmed by 1 base and the J gene end by 10 bases; junction bases not matched to a gene: 7. This CDR3 is 14 amino acids long. From germline, CDR1 is SGHRS and CDR2 YFSETQ. The CDR3 nucleotides read TGCGCCAGCAGCTTGTTCACTAGCGGATTCGAGCAGTTCTTC. Its translation is CASSLFTSGFEQFF.

In its sample, this clonotype was seen a few times. The chain uses TRBV29-1 and TRBJ2-7; 9 nucleotides agree with TRBD2. J lost 0 bases, V lost 6 bases, and 6 bases had no gene match. The CDR3 is 14 residues long. The germline V gene has CDR1 SQVTM and CDR2 ANQGSEA. In DNA form, the CDR3 reads TGCAGCGTCGCATTTAGCGGGAGCTCCTACGAGCAGTACTTC. This codes for CSVAFSGSSYEQYF.